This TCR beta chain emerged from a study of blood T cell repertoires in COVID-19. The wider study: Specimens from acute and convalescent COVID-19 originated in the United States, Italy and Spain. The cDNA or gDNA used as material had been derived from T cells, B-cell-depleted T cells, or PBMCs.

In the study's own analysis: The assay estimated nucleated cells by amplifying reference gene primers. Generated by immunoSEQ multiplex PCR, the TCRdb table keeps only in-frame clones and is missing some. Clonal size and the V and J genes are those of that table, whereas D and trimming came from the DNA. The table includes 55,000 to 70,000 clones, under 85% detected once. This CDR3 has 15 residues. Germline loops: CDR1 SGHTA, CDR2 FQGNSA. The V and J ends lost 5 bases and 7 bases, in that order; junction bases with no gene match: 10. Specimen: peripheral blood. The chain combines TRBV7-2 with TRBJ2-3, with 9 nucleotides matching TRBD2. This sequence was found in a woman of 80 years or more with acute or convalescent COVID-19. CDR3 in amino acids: CASSAQRGASNTQYF. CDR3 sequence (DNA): TGTGCCAGCAGCGCCCAGCGGGGGGCCTCGAATACGCAGTATTTT.